This passage covers 5 T cell receptor beta chains from one sample sequenced in a study of OX40 agonist ivuxolimab in advanced cancers. Sequenced by immunoSEQ multiplex PCR; TCRdb stores in-frame clones only, minus some. The table lists some 30,000 clones, 70% to 80% of them singletons, with about 16% in the top ten. This material consisted of CD4+ or CD8+ T cells sorted from blood, taken in a trial of the OX40 agonist ivuxolimab. The receptors were sampled from an adult with an advanced solid tumor such as melanoma, head and neck, liver or kidney cancer.

This chain uses TRBV30 with TRBJ2-1; TRBD1 matches at 8 bases. The CDR3 contains 15 residues. The germline V gene has CDR1 GTSNPN and CDR2 SVGIG (reference sequence). V lost 3 bases and J lost 3; bases outside the gene matches: 7. As DNA, the CDR3 is TGTGCCTGGAGCGCCGGACAGGGATTCTACAATGAGCAGTTCTTC. This encodes CAWSAGQGFYNEQFF.

The chain uses TRBV7-8 and TRBJ2-6; TRBD2 might be the D (7 bases). Germline CDR1 and CDR2: SGHVS and FQNEAQ. V lost 4 bases and J 2 bases, leaving 15 bases between the germline ends. This CDR3 comprises 17 residues. This CDR3 is CASSSPQGRAGANVLTF. The CDR3 DNA sequence: TGTGCCAGCAGCTCCCCCCAGGGGAGGGCTGGGGCCAACGTCCTGACTTTC.

This clone was counted between two and nine times. The V and J genes are TRBV14 and TRBJ1-1; D is ambiguous. This CDR3 is 13 amino acids long. Trimming cost V 0 bases and J 1 base, with 3 bases left between them. Germline CDR1 is SGHDN and CDR2 is FVKESK. The CDR3 DNA is TGTGCCAGCAGCCAAGATCAGAACACTGAAGCTTTCTTT. Amino acids: CASSQDQNTEAFF.

This clone was counted between two and nine times. V gene TRBV5-6 combines with J gene TRBJ2-3; TRBD2 matches 9 bases. This CDR3 is 16 amino acids long. V lost 4 bases and J lost 2; bases outside the gene matches: 8. Germline CDR1 reads SGHDT; CDR2 reads YYEEEE. The CDR3 loop is CASSRWTSVNTDTQYF. CDR3 DNA: TGTGCCAGCAGCCGGTGGACTAGCGTAAACACAGATACGCAGTATTTT.

The chain couples TRBV9 to TRBJ1-2; D gene uncertain. This CDR3 has 18 amino acids. CDR1 and CDR2 from the germline V gene are SGDLS and YYNGEE. V was pared by 4 bases and J by 4 bases, with 26 bases between. In DNA form, the CDR3 reads TGTGCCAGCAGCCCCCCTCGTATGGCAGGACGAAACGGCTATGGCTACACCTTC. This gives the protein CASSPPRMAGRNGYGYTF. Full variable domain (rest looked up from reference TRBV9 and TRBJ1-2): DSGVTQTPKHLITATGQRVTLRCSPRSGDLSVYWYQQSLDQGLQFLIQYYNGEERAKGNILERFSAQQFPDLHSELNLSSLELGDSALYFCASSPPRMAGRNGYGYTFGSGTRLTVV.